A selection of T cell receptor beta chains follows, all from one sample in a study of blood T cells in healthy people across ages. TCRdb independently ran MiXCR on the 5' RACE reads; one entry per CDR3 protein. The profile shows hundreds of thousands of distinct CDR3 sequences, 40% to 50% of them singletons. Sequencing was done on a sample of blood. The receptor source for this set is a man older than 75 in good health. CDR3s include the opening cysteine and the closing phenylalanine or tryptophan. A D gene is named only where the DNA matches it firmly. Size is stated for part of the rows, as once, few or many counts, or as a class when the clone is expanded.

j_call v_call clone_size cdr3_length d_call cdr3_aa cdr3_nt
TRBJ2-7 TRBV7-2 few 14 TRBD2 CATSLDGGGREQYF TGTGCCACCTCGCTAGACGGGGGGGGCCGCGAGCAGTACTTC
TRBJ2-3 TRBV5-1 few 14 TRBD2 CASRGGLGPDTQYF TGCGCCAGCAGGGGGGGACTAGGGCCCGATACGCAGTATTTT
TRBJ2-3 TRBV7-2 . 15 TRBD2 CASSVSGGAPDTQYF TGTGCCAGCAGCGTCAGCGGGGGGGCCCCAGATACGCAGTATTTT
TRBJ2-1 TRBV14 . 18 TRBD1 CASSLRDRGIPAYNEQFF TGTGCCAGCAGTCTCCGGGACAGGGGCATTCCTGCCTACAATGAGCAGTTCTTC
TRBJ2-7 TRBV4-1 . 20 . CASSQKDWAGDPSYYYEQYF TGCGCCAGCAGCCAGAAGGACTGGGCAGGGGATCCTTCGTACTACTACGAGCAGTACTTC
TRBJ1-5 TRBV5-6 . 13 . CASSLSPDQPQHF TGTGCCAGCAGCTTGTCTCCTGATCAGCCCCAGCATTTT
TRBJ1-4 TRBV2 few 12 . CASTQNNEKLFF TGTGCCAGCACCCAGAACAATGAAAAACTGTTTTTT
TRBJ2-7 TRBV7-2 few 16 TRBD2 CASSLRAGGPPYEQYF TGTGCCAGCAGCTTAAGAGCGGGAGGGCCCCCCTACGAGCAGTACTTC
TRBJ2-5 TRBV20-1 few 16 TRBD1 CSVSLPRDRVGETQYF TGCAGTGTTTCCCTACCCCGGGACAGGGTAGGGGAGACCCAGTACTTC
TRBJ1-1 TRBV7-2 few 14 . CASSLSPRNTEAFF TGTGCCAGCAGCTTGAGCCCCCGGAACACTGAAGCTTTCTTT
TRBJ2-1 TRBV29-1 many 12 . CSVEDSQSRVFF TGCAGCGTTGAAGATTCCCAGAGTAGGGTGTTCTTC
TRBJ2-1 TRBV4-2 few 16 TRBD2 CASSPLAGGLYNEQFF TGTGCCAGCAGTCCACTAGCGGGAGGCCTCTACAATGAGCAGTTCTTC
TRBJ1-2 TRBV29-1 few 13 . CSVEDSPVRGYTF TGCAGCGTTGAAGATTCCCCAGTCAGAGGCTACACCTTC
TRBJ2-7 TRBV12-3/TRBV12-4 . 17 TRBD2 CASSSGTSGGAAYEQYF TGTGCCAGCAGTTCAGGGACTAGCGGGGGGGCGGCCTACGAGCAGTACTTC
TRBJ2-3 TRBV29-1 few 15 TRBD2 CSVIRSGSIVDTQYF TGCAGCGTTATCCGAAGCGGGAGTATTGTTGATACGCAGTATTTT
TRBJ1-1 TRBV6-1 once 14 . CASVEAGVKTEAFF TGTGCCAGCGTCGAAGCGGGGGTAAAAACCGAAGCTTTCTTT
TRBJ1-1 TRBV29-1 . 12 . CSSILGATEAFF TGCAGCTCCATATTAGGGGCCACTGAAGCTTTCTTT
TRBJ2-2 TRBV19 . 14 . CASSTATATGELFF TGTGCCAGTAGTACCGCGACAGCCACCGGGGAGCTGTTTTTT